A single sample gave rise to the 29 T cell receptor beta chains below, sequenced in a study of Graves' ophthalmopathy and Graves' hyperthyroidism. Amplification targeted the TCR beta CDR3 regions, with RNA transcripts as the source material. Second-round multiplex PCR followed a first-round RT-PCR using HTBI primers. TCRdb analysed the multiplex PCR reads with MiXCR anew, one entry per CDR3 protein. The sample holds about 420,000 distinct CDR3 sequences, over 20% seen once. Sequences were obtained from peripheral blood. Source of these receptors: a woman aged 18-35 years with stable Graves' hyperthyroidism.

With respect to this clonotype: It may be a read error: a sequence one base away is much more abundant. Likely a read error: the CDR3 ends without its conserved phenylalanine or tryptophan. The chain combines TRBV12-3 or TRBV12-4 with TRBJ1-1, with TRBD1 as a possible D gene (6 bases). The V gene lost 7 bases and the J gene lost 3 bases, with 15 bases spanning the gap. The CDR3 loop spans 14 amino acids. The CDR3 DNA follows: TGTGCCAGCAATCCACAGGGCCTGTACACTGAAGCTTTCGTT. It specifies CASNPQGLYTEAFV.

This clonotype has a count of ten or more. V is TRBV27 and J is TRBJ1-2; D perhaps matches TRBD1 (5 bases). The CDR3 runs to 15 residues. Deletions cut 5 bases from V and 8 bases from J, with 21 bases between. Germline loops: CDR1 MNHEY, CDR2 SMNVEV (reference sequence). Here the CDR3 DNA reads TGTGCCAGCAGTCTAAGTGGGAAAAGGGGCCGCGGCTACACCTTC. It encodes CASSLSGKRGRGYTF.

This clonotype has a handful of counts. This could be a read error, since a much larger clone is one nucleotide away. This chain connects TRBV3-1 to TRBJ2-7; 8 nucleotides line up with TRBD1. The CDR3 runs to 13 residues. The trim removed 4 bases at V and 5 bases at J, leaving 4 bases unmatched. The germline CDR1 and CDR2 sequences are LGHDT and YNNKEL (reference sequence). CDR3 coding DNA: TGTGCCAGCAGCCGCCAGACAGGGGACGAGCAGTACTTC. It encodes CASSRQTGDEQYF.

This clonotype was recorded at least ten times. The chain recombines TRBV24-1 with TRBJ2-2, with D unresolved. The germline CDR1 and CDR2 sequences are KGHDR and SFDVKD. Trimming cost V 10 bases and J 4 bases, with 12 bases left between them. The CDR3 sequence is 13 residues long. The CDR3 DNA sequence: TGTGCCACACGATCAGGTTTCACCGGGGAGCTGTTTTTT. The encoded protein is CATRSGFTGELFF.

This clonotype occurred many times. The gene calls are TRBV10-3 and TRBJ1-5, with D possibly matching TRBD1 (5 bases). V lost 0 bases to trimming and J lost 7 bases, with 16 bases between them. The CDR3 covers 16 residues. The V gene's germline CDR1 is ENHRY and CDR2 SYGVKD. CDR3 sequence (DNA): TGTGCCATCAGTGAGTCGGGACCCGGGGGACGGCAGCCCCAGCATTTT. Translating gives CAISESGPGGRQPQHF.

This clonotype occurred a few times. The J gene is TRBJ1-1, the V gene TRBV19; D might be TRBD1 (5 bases). The CDR3 totals 13 residues. Per germline, CDR1 LNHDA and CDR2 SQIVND (reference sequence). V shed 3 bases and J shed 4 bases, with 9 bases lying between them. CDR3 in DNA: TGTGCCAGTAGTATCGGACACACCACTGAAGCTTTCTTT. It encodes CASSIGHTTEAFF.

This clonotype has ten or more counts. The chain couples TRBV7-2 to TRBJ2-2; D is uncertain. The ends were cut back, 1 base at V and 0 bases at J, with 6 bases in the middle. The CDR3 is 15 amino acids. Germline assignment: CDR1 SGHTA and CDR2 FQGNSA. The CDR3 region is CASSLVYTNTGELFF. In DNA, the CDR3 is TGTGCCAGCAGCTTAGTGTATACGAACACCGGGGAGCTGTTTTTT.

This clonotype was counted at least ten times. The chain has TRBV20-1 and TRBJ2-7, with TRBD2 identical over 13 bases. With V trimmed by 5 bases and J by 1 base, 8 bases remained unmatched. The CDR3 extends over 16 amino acids. Germline lookup yields CDR1 DFQATT and CDR2 SNEGSKA (reference sequence). CDR3 loop: CSALPTSGRRSYEQYF. CDR3 sequence (DNA): TGCAGTGCTTTACCGACTAGCGGGAGGCGATCCTACGAGCAGTACTTC.

The CDR3 bases are TGTGCCAGCAGGACCGGGACAGGGCGAGACATTCAGTACTTC. It encodes CASRTGTGRDIQYF. The chain links TRBV12-3 or TRBV12-4 to TRBJ2-5; 9 bases map to TRBD1. The J call could be wrong; TRBJ2-4 is a better fit for the DNA end. There are 14 residues in the CDR3.

This clonotype was seen just once. This CDR3 is CATSGGSLETQYF. CDR3 DNA sequence: TGTGCCACCAGTGGCGGGAGCCTAGAGACCCAGTACTTC. This rearrangement joins TRBV24-1 to TRBJ2-5; 7 nucleotides line up with TRBD2. Per germline, CDR1 KGHDR and CDR2 SFDVKD. CDR3 length: 13 residues. V trimming: 5 bases; J trimming: 4 bases; junction bases outside the gene matches: 3.

This clonotype was found many times. The chain employs TRBV28 and TRBJ2-2, with D unresolved. CDR1 is MDHEN, CDR2 SYDVKM, per germline. Trimming took 8 bases from V and 3 from J, leaving 10 bases between them. The CDR3 sequence is 13 residues long. The CDR3 nucleotides are TGTGCCAGCTTCGTAATGGACACCGGGGAGCTGTTTTTT. Translation: CASFVMDTGELFF.

This chain connects TRBV28 to TRBJ2-7; 7 nucleotides align to TRBD1. The CDR3 sequence is 12 residues long. V dropped 8 bases and J dropped 2; count of bases not matched to a gene: 3. Germline V lookup: CDR1 MDHEN, CDR2 SYDVKM. CDR3 residues: CASGTETYEQYF. Here the CDR3 DNA reads TGTGCCAGCGGGACAGAGACCTACGAGCAGTACTTC.

This clonotype has ten or more counts. The V gene is TRBV11-2, the J gene TRBJ1-2; 12 nucleotides match TRBD1. The CDR3 runs to 17 residues. CDR1 and CDR2 from the germline V gene are SGHAT and FQNNGV. V was clipped by 5 bases and J by 7 bases; unmatched bases: 14. CDR3: CASSSQGGTGGAGGYTF. The CDR3, as DNA: TGTGCCAGCAGCAGCCAGGGCGGGACAGGGGGCGCGGGTGGCTACACCTTC.

This clonotype was detected ten times or more. The CDR3 DNA reads TGTGCCAGTAGTCCCAGGACATTCGCGGGTCAGCCCCAGCATTTT. Translated: CASSPRTFAGQPQHF. The chain carries TRBV19 and TRBJ1-5; D is perhaps TRBD1 (5 bases). Trimming shortened V by 5 bases and J by 6 bases, and 17 bases separated the two germline ends. The germline gives CDR1 LNHDA, CDR2 SQIVND (reference sequence). The length of the CDR3 is 15 residues.

The table lists this clonotype with many counts. CDR3 protein: CARSDSYEQYF. The CDR3 nucleotides read TGTGCCAGATCAGACTCCTACGAGCAGTACTTC. The chain links TRBV30 to TRBJ2-7; D remains unclear. This CDR3 region has 11 residues. The V gene lost 8 bases and the J gene lost 0 bases, with 8 bases spanning the gap. CDR1 is GTSNPN, CDR2 SVGIG, per germline (reference sequence).

This clonotype was observed at least ten times. This chain connects TRBV6-1 to TRBJ2-5, with D uncertain. This CDR3 has 16 amino acids. V was cut by 8 bases and J by 0 bases, with 19 bases left in between. Looked up from germline, CDR1 is MNHNS and CDR2 is SASEGT. CDR3 sequence (DNA): TGTGCCAGCTATCTCCGGTTCTACAGAGACCAAGAGACCCAGTACTTC. Translation: CASYLRFYRDQETQYF.

This clonotype was found many times. This chain joins TRBV7-2 and TRBJ2-7, with D perhaps matching TRBD1 (5 bases). This CDR3 has 13 amino acids. V was pared by 3 bases and J by 1 base, with 7 bases between. Germline V gives CDR1 SGHTA, CDR2 FQGNSA. This CDR3 is CASSFPGSYEQYF. Written as DNA, the CDR3 is TGTGCCAGCAGCTTTCCAGGGTCCTACGAGCAGTACTTC. Using reference TRBV7-2 and TRBJ2-7 for the parts outside the CDR3, the full variable domain is GAGVSQSPSNKVTEKGKDVELRCDPISGHTALYWYRQSLGQGLEFLIYFQGNSAPDKSGLPSDRFSAERTGGSVSTLTIQRTQQEDSAVYLCASSFPGSYEQYFGPGTRLTVT.

The chain couples TRBV12-5 to TRBJ1-2; D perhaps matches TRBD1 (6 bases). Germline loops: CDR1 LGHNT, CDR2 FRNRAP. V shed 1 base and J shed 3 bases, with 6 bases lying between them. The CDR3 contains 13 residues. This CDR3 is CASGLAGDYGYTF. As DNA, the CDR3 is TGTGCTAGTGGTTTGGCAGGGGACTATGGCTACACCTTC.

This clonotype occurred many times. In DNA, the CDR3 is TGTGCCGTAAAGGGACTAGCGGATAACGAGCAGTACTTC. Encoded protein: CAVKGLADNEQYF. This chain uses TRBV19 with TRBJ2-7, with TRBD2 matching over 11 bases. CDR1 LNHDA and CDR2 SQIVND come from the germline V gene (reference sequence). V was clipped by 11 bases and J by 5 bases; unmatched bases: 8. The CDR3 extends over 13 amino acids.

There are many counts of this clonotype. The V and J genes are TRBV2 and TRBJ2-7, with D perhaps TRBD2 (5 bases). V was trimmed by 6 bases and J by 4 bases, leaving 10 bases between them. The CDR3 covers 12 residues. In germline, CDR1 is SNHLY, CDR2 FYNNEI. CDR3 sequence (DNA): TGTGCCAGCAGGGACTGGAGATACGAGCAGTACTTC. As protein: CASRDWRYEQYF.

V usage is TRBV20-1 and J usage is TRBJ1-1; D is uncertain. V lost 3 bases to trimming and J lost 6 bases, with 11 bases between them. Germline V gives CDR1 DFQATT, CDR2 SNEGSKA (reference sequence). This CDR3 region has 12 residues. The CDR3 coding sequence is TGCAGTGCTAGGGTGGTTATGGCTGAAGCTTTCTTT. Translation gives CSARVVMAEAFF.

This sequence joins TRBV6-5 and TRBJ1-1, with D perhaps TRBD1 (6 bases). CDR3 length equals 13 residues. Trimming removed 0 bases at V and 10 bases at J, with 12 bases between. The germline V gene encodes CDR1 MNHEY and CDR2 SVGAGI. CDR3 sequence reads: CASSYSRGLGAFF. The CDR3 DNA is TGTGCCAGCAGTTACTCGCGGGGGCTTGGAGCTTTCTTT.

A word on this clonotype: One end of the junction varies from germline; a read error may be responsible. The chain combines TRBV11-2 with TRBJ1-5; no clear D. Germline V gene lookup returns CDR1 SGHAT and CDR2 FQNNGV. This CDR3 has 14 residues. The CDR3 nucleotides are TGTGCCAGCAGCGCGGACTATAGCTATCAGCCTCAGCATTTT. It specifies CASSADYSYQPQHF. Complete variable domain (other parts from reference TRBV11-2 and TRBJ1-5): EAGVAQSPRYKIIEKRQSVAFWCNPISGHATLYWYQQILGQGPKLLIQFQNNGVVDDSQLPKDRFSAERLKGVDSTLKIQPAKLEDSAVYLCASSADYSYQPQHFGDGTRLSIL.

This clonotype was found many times. The rearrangement links TRBV2 to TRBJ2-5; 12 bases match TRBD2. V trimming: 5 bases; J trimming: 0 bases; junction bases outside the gene matches: 1. Germline assignment: CDR1 SNHLY and CDR2 FYNNEI. This CDR3 has 15 residues. The CDR3 nucleotides read TGTGCCAGCAGTTGGACTAGCGGGGACCAAGAGACCCAGTACTTC. Translation: CASSWTSGDQETQYF.

The table lists this clonotype with a few counts. The rearrangement links TRBV20-1 to TRBJ2-2, with D perhaps matching TRBD1 or TRBD2 (5 bases each). V dropped 1 base and J dropped 5 bases, with 11 bases sitting between them. This CDR3 has 14 residues. Germline assignment: CDR1 DFQATT and CDR2 SNEGSKA (reference sequence). This CDR3 is CSARVRGGTGELFF. CDR3 nucleotides: TGCAGTGCTAGAGTCCGGGGCGGGACCGGGGAGCTGTTTTTT.

V gene TRBV5-1 combines with J gene TRBJ2-7; D is possibly TRBD2 (6 bases). V lost 0 bases and J lost 7, with 17 bases in between. Germline V gene lookup returns CDR1 SGHRS and CDR2 YFSETQ. This CDR3 spans 15 amino acids. DNA for the CDR3: TGCGCCAGCAGCTTGGCCCCGGGAGTCGTGCGGGAGCAGTACTTC. Its protein is CASSLAPGVVREQYF.

The V gene is TRBV6-1, the J gene TRBJ1-1; D is uncertain. Per the germline V gene, CDR1 is MNHNS and CDR2 is SASEGT. The CDR3 sequence is 14 residues long. V gave up 0 bases and J gave up 6 bases, with 11 bases separating them. CDR3 in DNA: TGTGCCAGCAGTGAAGCCCTCGGACCTCCTGAAGCTTTCTTT. Its protein is CASSEALGPPEAFF.

There are many counts of this clonotype. The chain couples TRBV11-2 to TRBJ2-7; 9 bases line up with TRBD2. The V gene end was trimmed by 1 base and the J gene end by 2 bases; junction bases not matched to a gene: 6. The CDR3 runs to 16 residues. CDR1 is SGHAT, CDR2 FQNNGV, per germline. The CDR3 is CASSLGGLAGTYEQYF. The CDR3 region has the DNA TGTGCCAGCAGCTTAGGTGGTCTAGCGGGAACCTACGAGCAGTACTTC.

At least ten counts were recorded for this clonotype. V gene TRBV2 combines with J gene TRBJ2-2, with TRBD2 identical over 12 bases. Germline CDR1 SNHLY, CDR2 FYNNEI. The CDR3 is made up of 17 amino acids. With V trimmed by 4 bases and J by 4 bases, 7 bases remained unmatched. The CDR3 region is CASSGRRLAGVTGELFF. CDR3 coding DNA: TGTGCCAGCAGTGGTCGTCGACTAGCGGGAGTCACCGGGGAGCTGTTTTTT.